This T cell receptor beta chain came from a study of shared clonotypes between healthy human individuals. Profiled with immunoSEQ multiplex PCR; TCRdb holds only in-frame clones, not every one. The sample consists of millions of clones, over 85% of them appearing once. Between the trimmed V and J ends, which lost 4 bases and 4 bases, there was a span of 10 bases. Germline V lookup: CDR1 SGHTA, CDR2 FQGTGA. CDR3 length: 13 amino acids. The split of CD4+ cells yielded CD45RA+ naive and CD45RA-negative memory subsets. This clone was counted only a few times. This TCR was recovered from a man aged 18 to 29 in good health. Some clones in this sample may be carry-over from other donors' samples. The rearrangement links TRBV7-3 to TRBJ1-1; D perhaps matches TRBD1 (5 bases). Sample: naive CD4+ T cells from PBMCs. Subset given: CD45RA+ positively selected. This CDR3 is CASSSVGGTEAFF. DNA of the CDR3: TGTGCCAGCAGCTCCGTGGGGGGCACTGAAGCTTTCTTT.